This T cell receptor beta chain is drawn from a study of T cells in Graves' hyperthyroidism and ophthalmopathy. Study-wide results and caveats: Blood also showed most of the thyroid clonotypes that were expanded above 0.001.

Exclusions: uncontrolled infection, other autoimmune disease, pregnancy, lactation. Used for diagnoses were clinical symptoms, serum thyroxine and TRAb, thyroid ultrasound and orbital computed tomography. In its sample, this clonotype was seen many times. The antigen is unknown. TCR beta CDR3 region amplification was performed from RNA transcripts. Using the HTBI primer set, a first-round RT-PCR was run on the TCR CDR3. TCRdb processed the multiplex PCR reads anew with MiXCR; each CDR3 protein has one entry. The sample shows roughly 180,000 distinct CDR3 sequences, roughly 10% of them seen only once. Looked up from germline, CDR1 is DFQATT and CDR2 is SNEGSKA (reference sequence). J was trimmed by 0 bases and V by 6 bases; bases with no gene match: 6. CDR3 length: 15 amino acids.

This chain links TRBV20-1 with TRBJ2-3; 10 bases match TRBD2. This TCR was sampled from a woman between 18 and 29 years old with Graves' hyperthyroidism that later progressed to Graves' ophthalmopathy. The sequencing sample was made of blood. The CDR3 spells CSAVLAGPSTDTQYF. The CDR3, as DNA: TGCAGTGCGGTACTAGCGGGGCCTAGCACAGATACGCAGTATTTT.